This passage covers 24 T cell receptor beta chains from one sample sequenced in a study of T cells expressing NK-cell markers (TCRdb year 2020). The library relied on 5' RACE. These reads were obtained on an Illumina HiSeq 2000. The reads underwent TCRdb reprocessing, giving one record for each CDR3 protein sequence and no DNA. The table for this sample shows 250,000 to 300,000 distinct CDR3 sequences. The top ten constitute more than 3.5% of the sample. The sample consisted of blood T cells: a sorted CD56 or NKG2C T cell subset, CD4+ or CD8+ T cells, or bulk PBMC T cells (not recorded which). The receptors derive from a woman between 18 and 75 years old in good health.

The rearrangement joins TRBV16 to TRBJ1-5. In germline, CDR1 is KGHSY, CDR2 FQNENV. The CDR3 contains 14 residues. The CDR3 sequence: CASSQTNGVQPQHF.

The rearrangement uses TRBV18 and TRBJ2-1; the D gene TCRdb calls, TRBD1, cannot be checked with no DNA. There are 12 residues in the CDR3. Germline V gene lookup returns CDR1 KGHSH and CDR2 LQKENI. CDR3 sequence: CASSPEGGEQFF.

V usage is TRBV20-1 and J usage is TRBJ2-1; the TCRdb call, TRBD2, lacks DNA for checking. Germline CDR1 DFQATT, CDR2 SNEGSKA (reference sequence). CDR3 length equals 15 residues. Here the CDR3 reads CSAPTSGYSYNEQFF.

This chain uses TRBV7-2 with TRBJ2-1; TCRdb's D call of TRBD2 is untestable without DNA. CDR1 and CDR2 from the germline V gene are SGHTA and FQGNSA. This CDR3 contains 16 residues. This chain's CDR3 is CASSFRLAGDSGEQFF.

The CDR3 here is CASSRQGIEAFF. The chain employs TRBV12-3 or TRBV12-4 and TRBJ1-1; TCRdb reports TRBD1, a call that lacks DNA to check it against. The CDR3 runs to 12 residues.

The rearrangement uses TRBV12-3 or TRBV12-4 and TRBJ1-1. This CDR3 region has 12 residues. The CDR3 protein is CASSYGPTEAFF.

The rearrangement joins TRBV7-2 to TRBJ1-2. Germline V gene data show CDR1 as SGHTA and CDR2 as FQGNSA. CDR3 size: 14 residues. This CDR3 reads CASSSHGENYGYTF.

The chain employs TRBV12-3 or TRBV12-4 and TRBJ2-3. This CDR3 is built from 12 residues. CDR3 loop: CASSLNTDTQYF.

V and J are TRBV9 and TRBJ2-1; TCRdb indicates TRBD2, and absent DNA this call remains unverified. From germline, CDR1 is SGDLS and CDR2 YYNGEE. This CDR3 contains 16 residues. This CDR3 reads CASSASGRAFLNEQFF. Together with reference TRBV9 and TRBJ2-1, the CDR3 gives the full variable domain: DSGVTQTPKHLITATGQRVTLRCSPRSGDLSVYWYQQSLDQGLQFLIQYYNGEERAKGNILERFSAQQFPDLHSELNLSSLELGDSALYFCASSASGRAFLNEQFFGPGTRLTVL.

The chain is built from TRBV10-1 and TRBJ2-1; absent DNA, TCRdb's TRBD1 call cannot be checked. This CDR3 has 16 amino acids. Germline CDR1 reads WNHNN; CDR2 reads SYGVQD (reference sequence). The CDR3: CASSDYRVKLVNEQFF.

This sequence joins TRBV3-1 and TRBJ2-7; there is no DNA to check the TCRdb D call of TRBD1. CDR3 size: 15 residues. Germline V lookup: CDR1 LGHDT, CDR2 YNNKEL (reference sequence). CDR3 protein: CASSQMTGTPHEQYF.

J is TRBJ2-2 and V is TRBV5-1; TCRdb's D gene call, TRBD2, goes unchecked for lack of DNA. Germline V gene data show CDR1 as SGHRS and CDR2 as YFSETQ. The CDR3 contains 16 residues. The CDR3 protein is CASSLLTSGTHGELFF.

The chain has TRBV7-6 and TRBJ2-1; the TCRdb D gene call, TRBD1, has no DNA to confirm it. Per the germline V gene, CDR1 is SGHVS and CDR2 is FNYEAQ. This CDR3 is 18 amino acids long. The CDR3 spells CASSLTGGTSASYNEQFF.

The chain has TRBV7-3 and TRBJ1-2. The CDR3 extends over 14 amino acids. Per germline, CDR1 SGHTA and CDR2 FQGTGA. CDR3 amino acids: CASSLVHRDYGYTF.

V gene TRBV30 combines with J gene TRBJ2-5; TCRdb's D gene call, TRBD2, goes unchecked for lack of DNA. Germline values: CDR1 GTSNPN, CDR2 SVGIG (reference sequence). This CDR3 contains 12 residues. The CDR3 region is CALGLARETQYF.

The rearrangement links TRBV20-1 to TRBJ2-7; TCRdb lists TRBD2, though no DNA is available to test this call. Germline CDR1 reads DFQATT; CDR2 reads SNEGSKA (reference sequence). The CDR3 spans 14 residues. The CDR3 sequence: CSAPGWGLSYEQYF.

The CDR3 loop reads CASNARVNVNTEAFF. The chain joins TRBV19 to TRBJ1-1; checking the TCRdb D call of TRBD1 is not possible without DNA. This CDR3 contains 15 residues. From germline, CDR1 is LNHDA and CDR2 SQIVND (reference sequence).

The rearrangement links TRBV12-3 or TRBV12-4 to TRBJ1-6; the TCRdb call, TRBD1, lacks DNA for checking. This CDR3 contains 15 residues. CDR3 sequence reads: CASSLRTGPNSPLHF.

V is TRBV6-2 or TRBV6-3 and J is TRBJ2-1; absent DNA, TCRdb's TRBD2 call cannot be checked. CDR1 is MNHEY and CDR2 is SVGEGT in the germline V gene. The CDR3 is made up of 16 amino acids. CDR3 loop: CASSYSGTGGGDEQFF.

The rearrangement joins TRBV12-3 or TRBV12-4 to TRBJ1-2; absent DNA, TCRdb's TRBD1 call cannot be checked. The CDR3 length is 15 residues. The CDR3 sequence: CASSLLGQGTYGYTF.

J is TRBJ1-1 and V is TRBV7-2. The CDR3 is 14 amino acids. Germline V gene sequence: CDR1 SGHTA, CDR2 FQGNSA. CDR3 amino acids: CASSLSGGTTEAFF. The full variable domain, in which reference TRBV7-2 and TRBJ1-1 provide the parts outside the CDR3, is GAGVSQSPSNKVTEKGKDVELRCDPISGHTALYWYRQSLGQGLEFLIYFQGNSAPDKSGLPSDRFSAERTGGSVSTLTIQRTQQEDSAVYLCASSLSGGTTEAFFGQGTRLTVV.

The chain is built from TRBV21-1 and TRBJ2-5. TRBV21-1 is termed a pseudogene. This CDR3 has 15 amino acids. The CDR3 is CASSRAATDQETQYF.

The chain employs TRBV7-2 and TRBJ1-4. This CDR3 has 14 amino acids. The germline gives CDR1 SGHTA, CDR2 FQGNSA. The CDR3: CASSLVGGGEKLFF. Variable domain in full (rest from reference TRBV7-2 and TRBJ1-4): GAGVSQSPSNKVTEKGKDVELRCDPISGHTALYWYRQSLGQGLEFLIYFQGNSAPDKSGLPSDRFSAERTGGSVSTLTIQRTQQEDSAVYLCASSLVGGGEKLFFGSGTQLSVL.

V usage is TRBV7-2 and J usage is TRBJ1-6; the D gene TCRdb calls, TRBD1, cannot be checked with no DNA. CDR3 length: 15 amino acids. Germline loops: CDR1 SGHTA, CDR2 FQGNSA. The CDR3 here is CASSSRTGSGSPLHF.